This TCR beta chain was sequenced in a study of T cell responses to AZD1222 COVID-19 vaccine. Trimming took 3 bases from V and 4 from J, leaving 22 bases between them. Germline CDR1 and CDR2: KGHSH and LQKENI. This CDR3 region has 18 residues. TCRdb keeps only in-frame clones here, not all; method: immunoSEQ multiplex PCR. The profile covers about 150,000 clones, with roughly nine tenths appearing a single time and approximately 1.6% taken by the ten largest. The sequence came from an adult in good health. The V gene is TRBV18, the J gene TRBJ1-3, with a weak D call TRBD1 (6 bases). This specimen consisted of peripheral blood, obtained on day 0 of AZD1222 vaccination. The CDR3 region is CASSPLPPGQAGGNTIYF. The CDR3 DNA reads TGTGCCAGCTCACCTCTACCGCCGGGACAAGCTGGGGGAAACACCATATATTTT.